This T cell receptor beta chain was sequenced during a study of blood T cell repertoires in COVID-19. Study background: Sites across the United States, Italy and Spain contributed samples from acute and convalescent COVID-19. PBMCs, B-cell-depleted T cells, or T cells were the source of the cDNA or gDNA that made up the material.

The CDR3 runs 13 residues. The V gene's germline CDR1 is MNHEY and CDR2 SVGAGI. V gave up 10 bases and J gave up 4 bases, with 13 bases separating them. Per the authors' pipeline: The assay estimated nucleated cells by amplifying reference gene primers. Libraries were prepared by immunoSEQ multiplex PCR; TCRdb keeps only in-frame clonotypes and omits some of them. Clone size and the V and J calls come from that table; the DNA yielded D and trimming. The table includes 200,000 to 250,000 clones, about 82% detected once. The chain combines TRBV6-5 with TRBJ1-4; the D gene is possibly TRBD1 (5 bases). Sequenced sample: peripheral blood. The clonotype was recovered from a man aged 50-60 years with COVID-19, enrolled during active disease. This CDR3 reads CATRGLLNEKLFF. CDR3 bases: TGTGCCACTAGGGGCCTACTTAATGAAAAACTGTTTTTT.